The 11 T cell receptor beta chains listed next were all sequenced from one sample in a study of early T cells in non-severe SARS-CoV-2 infection. Using its own MiXCR run on the 5' RACE reads, TCRdb lists one record per CDR3 protein. Here the sample spans 50,000 to 70,000 distinct CDR3 sequences, 6.5% to 8.5% being singletons. The sample consisted of whole blood. These TCRs come from an adult who was a healthcare worker with PCR-confirmed SARS-CoV-2 infection or an uninfected control (not recorded which).

This clonotype was observed a handful of times. The chain has TRBV10-2 and TRBJ2-1; D is unresolved. Germline V lookup: CDR1 WSHSY, CDR2 SAAADI. The CDR3 totals 18 residues. The V end was cut by 3 bases, the J end by 0 bases, with 18 bases between. CDR3 in DNA: TGCGCCAGCAGTGACCCGCCAATCCGACTGGACTCCTACAATGAGCAGTTCTTC. Translation: CASSDPPIRLDSYNEQFF.

This clonotype was seen many times. V usage is TRBV7-9 and J usage is TRBJ1-1; 7 bases agree with TRBD1. This CDR3 comprises 15 residues. Unmatched junction bases numbered 11, after V lost 6 bases and J lost 4 bases. Germline CDR1 reads SEHNR; CDR2 reads FQNEAQ (reference sequence). The CDR3 loop reads CASSFSGGRITEAFF. The CDR3 bases are TGTGCCAGCAGTTTCTCAGGGGGTAGAATCACTGAAGCTTTCTTT.

The V call is TRBV11-2, the J call TRBJ2-7; weak D call: TRBD2 (7 bases). The V and J ends lost 5 bases and 7 bases respectively, with 15 bases between them. The CDR3 spans 13 residues. The germline gives CDR1 SGHAT, CDR2 FQNNGV. For the CDR3, the DNA is TGTGCCAGCAGCACCCTCGGGGGGCTGGAGCAGTACTTC. The encoded protein is CASSTLGGLEQYF.

The table lists this clonotype with a few counts. The V and J genes are TRBV6-6 and TRBJ1-6; D uncertain. Germline V gene data show CDR1 as MNHNY and CDR2 as SVGAGI (reference sequence). The CDR3 is 12 amino acids. Trimming stripped 5 bases from V and 7 bases from J, with 6 bases between. The CDR3 is CASSGINSPLHF. The CDR3 coding sequence is TGTGCCAGCAGTGGCATCAATTCACCCCTCCACTTT.

This clonotype appeared a few times. The rearrangement joins TRBV29-1 to TRBJ1-1; D is perhaps TRBD1 (5 bases). The CDR3 length is 13 residues. V shed 5 bases and J shed 1 base, with 11 bases lying between them. From germline, CDR1 is SQVTM and CDR2 ANQGSEA. As DNA, the CDR3 is TGCAGCGTTTCAGGGCGGGGGAACACTGAAGCTTTCTTT. Its protein is CSVSGRGNTEAFF.

This clonotype came up a few times. The CDR3: CAISESALGEQYF. As DNA, the CDR3 is TGTGCCATCAGTGAGTCGGCCTTGGGCGAGCAGTACTTC. The chain has TRBV10-3 and TRBJ2-7; D ambiguous. Germline CDR1 and CDR2: ENHRY and SYGVKD. The V end was cut by 0 bases, the J end by 6 bases, with 9 bases between. The CDR3 is 13 residues long.

This clonotype has at least ten counts. J is TRBJ2-5 and V is TRBV5-4; 7 bases match TRBD2. The germline V gene encodes CDR1 SGHNT and CDR2 YYREEE (reference sequence). V shed 4 bases and J 3 bases; nucleotides not matched to a gene: 9. The CDR3 is 15 amino acids. The CDR3 region has the DNA TGTGCCAGCAGCCCCGAGAGGCTAGCGGAAGAGACCCAGTACTTC. It encodes CASSPERLAEETQYF.

This chain links TRBV28 with TRBJ2-3; 15 bases fit TRBD2. The germline V gene has CDR1 MDHEN and CDR2 SYDVKM. There are 16 residues in the CDR3. Losses at the gene ends were 4 bases for V and 5 bases for J; bases not matched to a gene: 4. The CDR3 DNA is TGTGCCAGCAGTTCTCCGGGACTAGCGGGAGGAGATACGCAGTATTTT. The encoded protein is CASSSPGLAGGDTQYF. Looking up the rest from reference TRBV28 and TRBJ2-3 gives the full variable domain: DVKVTQSSRYLVKRTGEKVFLECVQDMDHENMFWYRQDPGLGLRLIYFSYDVKMKEKGDIPEGYSVSREKKERFSLILESASTNQTSMYLCASSSPGLAGGDTQYFGPGTRLTVL.

This clonotype was observed many times. This chain connects TRBV20-1 to TRBJ1-1; TRBD1 aligns across 10 bases. Trimming at V came to 5 bases and at J to 5 bases, leaving 8 bases not matched to a gene. This CDR3 contains 14 residues. Germline V gives CDR1 DFQATT, CDR2 SNEGSKA (reference sequence). In DNA form, the CDR3 reads TGCAGTGCTTTGATGAGACAGGGGGCGACTGAAGCTTTCTTT. Protein product: CSALMRQGATEAFF.

The chain combines TRBV29-1 with TRBJ2-7, with 8 nucleotides matching TRBD1. The V and J ends lost 6 bases and 9 bases, in that order; junction bases with no gene match: 13. The CDR3 spans 13 residues. CDR1 SQVTM and CDR2 ANQGSEA come from the germline V gene. This CDR3 is CSVSPGQASGQYF. The CDR3 coding sequence is TGCAGCGTCTCTCCGGGACAGGCATCAGGGCAGTACTTC.

The sample holds many counts of this clonotype. The chain is built from TRBV29-1 and TRBJ2-3; the match to TRBD1 covers 11 bases. This CDR3 is built from 14 residues. Germline CDR1 SQVTM, CDR2 ANQGSEA. The V gene end was trimmed by 7 bases and the J gene end by 3 bases; junction bases not matched to a gene: 6. The CDR3 loop is CSAGGTGGTDTQYF. Written as DNA, the CDR3 is TGCAGCGCCGGGGGGACAGGGGGGACAGATACGCAGTATTTT.